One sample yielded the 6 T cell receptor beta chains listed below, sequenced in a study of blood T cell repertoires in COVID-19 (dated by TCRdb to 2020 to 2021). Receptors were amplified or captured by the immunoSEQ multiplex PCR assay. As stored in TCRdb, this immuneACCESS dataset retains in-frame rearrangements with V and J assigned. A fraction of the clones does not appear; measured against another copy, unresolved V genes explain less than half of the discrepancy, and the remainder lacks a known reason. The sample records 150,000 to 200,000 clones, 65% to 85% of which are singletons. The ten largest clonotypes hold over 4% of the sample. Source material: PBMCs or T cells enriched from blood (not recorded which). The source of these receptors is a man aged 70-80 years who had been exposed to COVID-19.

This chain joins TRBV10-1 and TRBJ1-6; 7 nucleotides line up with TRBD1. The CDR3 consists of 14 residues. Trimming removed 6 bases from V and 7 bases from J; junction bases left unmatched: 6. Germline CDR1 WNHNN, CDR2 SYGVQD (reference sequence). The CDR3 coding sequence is TGCGCCAGCAGGAAAGACAGGGTCAATTCACCCCTCCACTTT. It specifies CASRKDRVNSPLHF.

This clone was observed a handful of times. As DNA, the CDR3 is TGTGCCAGCAGCTTCGGGATCGGAAGCACCGGGGAGCTGTTTTTT. It specifies CASSFGIGSTGELFF. The chain links TRBV7-9 to TRBJ2-2, with D perhaps matching TRBD2 (5 bases). The CDR3 spans 15 residues. V lost 3 bases, J lost 4 bases, and 12 bases lay in between. Looked up from germline, CDR1 is SEHNR and CDR2 is FQNEAQ (reference sequence).

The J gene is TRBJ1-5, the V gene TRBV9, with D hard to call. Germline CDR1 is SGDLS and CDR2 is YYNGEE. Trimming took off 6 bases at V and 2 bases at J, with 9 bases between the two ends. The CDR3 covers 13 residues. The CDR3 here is CASNEGGNQPQHF. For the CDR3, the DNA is TGTGCCAGCAATGAGGGTGGCAATCAGCCCCAGCATTTT.

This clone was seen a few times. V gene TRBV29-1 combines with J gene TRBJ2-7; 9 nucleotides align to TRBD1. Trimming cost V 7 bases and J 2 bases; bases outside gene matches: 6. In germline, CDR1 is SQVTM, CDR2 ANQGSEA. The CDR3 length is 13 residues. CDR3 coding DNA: TGCAGCGCTCGGGACAGGGTAACCTACGAGCAGTACTTC. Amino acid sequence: CSARDRVTYEQYF.

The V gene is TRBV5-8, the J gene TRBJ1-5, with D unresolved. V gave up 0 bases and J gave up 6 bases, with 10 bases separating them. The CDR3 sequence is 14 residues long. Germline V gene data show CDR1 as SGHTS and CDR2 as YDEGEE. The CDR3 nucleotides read TGTGCCAGCAGCTTGGCCAGAGGGAGTCAGCCCCAGCATTTT. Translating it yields CASSLARGSQPQHF. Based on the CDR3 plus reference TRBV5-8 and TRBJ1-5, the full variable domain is EAGVTQSPTHLIKTRGQQATLRCSPISGHTSVYWYQQALGLGLQFLLWYDEGEERNRGNFPPRFSGRQFPNYSSELNVNALELEDSALYLCASSLARGSQPQHFGDGTRLSIL.

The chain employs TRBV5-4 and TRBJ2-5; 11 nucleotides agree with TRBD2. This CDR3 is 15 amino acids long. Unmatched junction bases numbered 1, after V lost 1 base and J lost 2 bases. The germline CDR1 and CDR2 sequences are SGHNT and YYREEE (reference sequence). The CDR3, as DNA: TGTGCCAGCAGCTTGCCTAGCGGGGGGCAAGAGACCCAGTACTTC. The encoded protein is CASSLPSGGQETQYF.